This T cell receptor (beta chain) was identified in a study of cytomegalovirus exposure and HLA in healthy donors. Study in general: HLA-typed donors contributed about 85 million unique TCRs, which were held in an early data release. Overall study results and limits: With later analysis, a missense DCLRE1C variant became linked to TCR beta V- and J-gene trimming.

As to this clone: Its specificity is unknown.

The PCR employed 60 Vbeta primers together with 13 Jbeta primers. The table came from immunoSEQ multiplex PCR; TCRdb's copy has only in-frame clones and leaves some out. Its table records about 210,000 clones. Material for sequencing was PBMCs. This clonotype was obtained from a woman aged 25 to 39 in good health and CMV-seropositive.

The CDR3 DNA follows: TGCGCCAGCAGCCAAGAGGAGGGGGCGGGTCAGCCCCAGCATTTT. Protein sequence: CASSQEEGAGQPQHF. V and J are TRBV4-1 and TRBJ1-5, with 7 bases aligning to TRBD1. Germline lookup yields CDR1 MGHRA and CDR2 YSYEKL. The CDR3 covers 15 residues. J was trimmed by 6 bases and V by 0 bases; bases with no gene match: 5.